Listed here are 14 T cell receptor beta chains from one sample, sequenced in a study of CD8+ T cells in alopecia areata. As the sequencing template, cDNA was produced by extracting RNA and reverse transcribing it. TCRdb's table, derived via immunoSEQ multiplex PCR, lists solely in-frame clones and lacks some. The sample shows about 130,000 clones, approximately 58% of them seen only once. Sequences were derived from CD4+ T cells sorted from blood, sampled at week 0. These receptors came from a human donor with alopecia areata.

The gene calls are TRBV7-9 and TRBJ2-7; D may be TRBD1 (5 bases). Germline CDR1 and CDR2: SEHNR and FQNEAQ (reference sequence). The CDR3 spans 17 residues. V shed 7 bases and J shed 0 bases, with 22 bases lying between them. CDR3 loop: CASTQHQGFTNSYEQYF. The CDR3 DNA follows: TGTGCCAGCACCCAGCACCAGGGTTTTACTAACTCCTACGAGCAGTACTTC.

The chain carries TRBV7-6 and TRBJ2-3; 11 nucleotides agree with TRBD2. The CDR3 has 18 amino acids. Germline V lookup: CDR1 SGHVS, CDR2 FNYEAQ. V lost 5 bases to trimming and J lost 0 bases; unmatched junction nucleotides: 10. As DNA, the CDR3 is TGTGCCAGCAGCACACTAGCGGGGGCCCCATCTAGCACAGATACGCAGTATTTT. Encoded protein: CASSTLAGAPSSTDTQYF. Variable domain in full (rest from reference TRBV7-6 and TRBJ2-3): GAGVSQSPRYKVTKRGQDVALRCDPISGHVSLYWYRQALGQGPEFLTYFNYEAQQDKSGLPNDRFSAERPEGSISTLTIQRTEQRDSAMYRCASSTLAGAPSSTDTQYFGPGTRLTVL.

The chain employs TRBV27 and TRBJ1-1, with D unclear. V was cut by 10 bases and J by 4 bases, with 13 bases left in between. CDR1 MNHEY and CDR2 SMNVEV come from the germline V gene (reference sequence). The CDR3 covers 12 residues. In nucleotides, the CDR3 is TGTGCCACCTCAAGAGAGGGCACTGAAGCTTTCTTT. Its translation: CATSREGTEAFF.

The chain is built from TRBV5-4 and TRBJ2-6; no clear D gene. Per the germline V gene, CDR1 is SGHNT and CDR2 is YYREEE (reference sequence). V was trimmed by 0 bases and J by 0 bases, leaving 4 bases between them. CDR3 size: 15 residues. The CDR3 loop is CASSLVDSGANVLTF. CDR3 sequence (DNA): TGTGCCAGCAGCTTGGTCGACTCTGGGGCCAACGTCCTGACTTTC.

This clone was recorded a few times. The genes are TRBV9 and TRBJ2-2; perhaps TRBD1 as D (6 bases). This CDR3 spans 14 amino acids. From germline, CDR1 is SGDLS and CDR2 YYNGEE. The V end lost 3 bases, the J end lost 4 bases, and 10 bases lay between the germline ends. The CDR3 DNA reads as TGTGCCAGCAGCGCTGGGACAAGCACCGGGGAGCTGTTTTTT. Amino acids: CASSAGTSTGELFF.

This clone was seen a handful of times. This CDR3 is CASSKLAGVNSGANVLTF. CDR3 DNA sequence: TGTGCCAGCTCAAAACTAGCGGGAGTTAATTCTGGGGCCAACGTCCTGACTTTC. The rearrangement uses TRBV18 and TRBJ2-6; 11 nucleotides agree with TRBD2. Per the germline V gene, CDR1 is KGHSH and CDR2 is LQKENI. The CDR3 loop spans 18 amino acids. V gave up 5 bases and J gave up 1 base; unmatched junction bases: 7.

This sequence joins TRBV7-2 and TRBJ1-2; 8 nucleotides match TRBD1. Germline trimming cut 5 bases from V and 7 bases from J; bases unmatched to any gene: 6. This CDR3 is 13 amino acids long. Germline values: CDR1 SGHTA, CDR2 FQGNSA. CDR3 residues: CASSRTGLIGYTF. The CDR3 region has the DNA TGTGCCAGCAGCCGGACAGGGTTGATTGGCTACACCTTC.

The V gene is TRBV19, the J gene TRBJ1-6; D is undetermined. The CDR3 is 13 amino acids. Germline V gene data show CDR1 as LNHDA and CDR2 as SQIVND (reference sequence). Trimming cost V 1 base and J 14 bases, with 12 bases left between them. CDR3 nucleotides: TGTGCCAGTAGTATAGTCGGAAGGGCAGCCCTCCACTTT. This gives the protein CASSIVGRAALHF.

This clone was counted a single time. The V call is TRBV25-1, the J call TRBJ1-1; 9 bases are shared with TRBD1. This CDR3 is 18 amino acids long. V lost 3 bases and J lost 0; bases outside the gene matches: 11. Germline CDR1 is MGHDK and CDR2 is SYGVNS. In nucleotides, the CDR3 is TGTGCCAGCAGTGATTACGGACAGGGGAAACTCATGAACACTGAAGCTTTCTTT. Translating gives CASSDYGQGKLMNTEAFF.

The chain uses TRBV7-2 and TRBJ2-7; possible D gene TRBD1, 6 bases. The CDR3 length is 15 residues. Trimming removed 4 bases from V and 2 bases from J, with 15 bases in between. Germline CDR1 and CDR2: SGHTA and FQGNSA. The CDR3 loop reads CASSSSDSRPYEQYF. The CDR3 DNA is TGTGCCAGCAGCTCATCGGACAGTCGGCCCTACGAGCAGTACTTC. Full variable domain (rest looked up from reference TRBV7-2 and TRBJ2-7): GAGVSQSPSNKVTEKGKDVELRCDPISGHTALYWYRQSLGQGLEFLIYFQGNSAPDKSGLPSDRFSAERTGGSVSTLTIQRTQQEDSAVYLCASSSSDSRPYEQYFGPGTRLTVT.

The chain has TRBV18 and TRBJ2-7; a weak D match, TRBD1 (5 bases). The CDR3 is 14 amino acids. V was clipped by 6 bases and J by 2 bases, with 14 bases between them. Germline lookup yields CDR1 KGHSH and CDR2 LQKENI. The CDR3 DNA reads TGTGCCAGCTCCCTCAATTCGACAGCCTACGAGCAGTACTTC. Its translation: CASSLNSTAYEQYF.

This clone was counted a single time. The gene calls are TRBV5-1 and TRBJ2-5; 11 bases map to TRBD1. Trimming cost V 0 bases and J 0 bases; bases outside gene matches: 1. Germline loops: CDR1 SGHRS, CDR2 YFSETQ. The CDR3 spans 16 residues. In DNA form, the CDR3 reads TGCGCCAGCAGCTTGGGGGACAGGGGGAACCAAGAGACCCAGTACTTC. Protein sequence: CASSLGDRGNQETQYF.

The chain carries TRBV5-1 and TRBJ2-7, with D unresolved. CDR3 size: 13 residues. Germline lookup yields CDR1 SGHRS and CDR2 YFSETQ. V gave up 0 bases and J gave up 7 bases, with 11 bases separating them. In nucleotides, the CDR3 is TGCGCCAGCAGCTTGGGGCCTTTTGGTGAGCAGTACTTC. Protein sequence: CASSLGPFGEQYF.

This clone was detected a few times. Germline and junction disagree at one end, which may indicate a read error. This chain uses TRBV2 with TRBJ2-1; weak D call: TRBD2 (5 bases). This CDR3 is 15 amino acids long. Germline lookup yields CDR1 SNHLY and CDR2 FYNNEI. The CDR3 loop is CASSGSALSTQTMIF. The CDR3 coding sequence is TGTGCCAGCAGTGGGTCAGCTCTCTCGACCCAGACTATGATCTTC.